This is a list of T cell receptor beta chains from one sample in a study of T cells in Graves' hyperthyroidism and ophthalmopathy. One entry per CDR3 protein results from TCRdb running MiXCR on the multiplex PCR reads. This table holds more than 300,000 distinct CDR3 sequences, 14% found once. Material for sequencing was blood. The receptors come from a woman in her 30s with Graves' ophthalmopathy. The CDR3 runs from the conserved cysteine through the conserved F or W. Each record gives: V gene, clone size, J gene, D gene, CDR3 protein, CDR3 DNA. The D gene is left open where the match is weak. A row's size may be missing; if present it is once, few, many or a size class.

TRBV5-1,many,TRBJ2-1,-,CASSPTGESYNEQFF,TGCGCCAGCAGCCCGACAGGAGAATCCTACAATGAGCAGTTCTTC
TRBV11-3,-,TRBJ1-6,-,CASSRGGGDSPLHF,TGTGCCAGCAGCCGGGGCGGCGGAGATTCACCCCTCCACTTT
TRBV28,many,TRBJ1-4,-,CASSPQGYEKLFF,TGTGCCAGCAGTCCACAGGGATATGAAAAACTGTTTTTT
TRBV15,many,TRBJ2-5,-,CATSRDWSRPGETQYF,TGTGCCACCAGCAGAGATTGGTCTCGCCCAGGGGAGACCCAGTACTTC
TRBV5-5,-,TRBJ2-7,TRBD1,CASSSGTGFEQYF,TGTGCCAGCAGCTCCGGGACAGGGTTCGAGCAGTACTTC
TRBV2,many,TRBJ1-1,-,CASRSWYTEAFF,TGTGCCAGCCGGAGTTGGTACACTGAAGCTTTCTTT
TRBV5-8,many,TRBJ2-3,-,CASSFLNADTQYF,TGTGCCAGCAGCTTTCTCAACGCAGATACGCAGTATTTT
TRBV20-1,many,TRBJ2-1,-,CSASVGKRNSYNEQFF,TGCAGTGCAAGCGTAGGCAAGCGGAATTCCTACAATGAGCAGTTCTTC
TRBV28,many,TRBJ2-1,TRBD2,CASSPAGGRPEQFF,TGTGCCAGCAGCCCAGCGGGGGGGAGACCTGAGCAGTTCTTC
TRBV19,few,TRBJ1-2,-,CASSIQQGKSGYTF,TGTGCCAGTAGCATCCAGCAGGGTAAAAGTGGCTACACCTTC
TRBV28,many,TRBJ2-7,-,CASSLLGGTGVYEQYF,TGTGCCAGCAGTTTATTGGGTGGGACTGGGGTCTACGAGCAGTACTTC
TRBV2,many,TRBJ1-2,TRBD1,CASSVGRGQGFGYTF,TGTGCCAGCAGTGTTGGGAGGGGACAGGGGTTCGGCTACACCTTC
TRBV3-1,many,TRBJ2-7,-,CASSQERGTYEQYF,TGTGCCAGCAGCCAAGAGAGGGGCACCTACGAGCAGTACTTC
TRBV12-5,many,TRBJ2-3,TRBD1,CASGLETGGADTQYF,TGTGCTAGTGGTTTGGAGACAGGGGGCGCGGATACGCAGTATTTT
TRBV28,few,TRBJ1-5,-,CASSFGGHSNQPQHF,TGTGCCAGCAGTTTTGGGGGACATAGCAATCAGCCCCAGCATTTT
TRBV20-1,many,TRBJ2-5,-,CSAILVLETQYF,TGCAGTGCTATTCTAGTCCTAGAGACCCAGTACTTC
TRBV28,-,TRBJ2-2,-,CASSLIYPGELFF,TGTGCCAGCAGTTTAATATACCCCGGGGAGCTGTTTTTT
TRBV3-1,many,TRBJ2-2,-,CASSQDSSYTGELFF,TGTGCCAGCAGCCAAGATAGTAGCTACACCGGGGAGCTGTTTTTT
TRBV7-6,few,TRBJ1-4,-,CASSLGSSTRNEKLFF,TGTGCCAGCAGCTTAGGTTCCTCTACCCGTAATGAAAAACTGTTTTTT
TRBV7-9,many,TRBJ1-2,TRBD1,CASSLGLDRFNGYTF,TGTGCCAGCAGCTTAGGTTTGGACAGGTTCAATGGCTACACCTTC
TRBV4-1,many,TRBJ2-5,-,CASSQDLNIWSQETQYF,TGCGCCAGCAGCCAAGATTTAAACATTTGGTCCCAAGAGACCCAGTACTTC
TRBV19,-,TRBJ1-6,-,CASSMPGSRSPLHF,TGTGCCAGTAGTATGCCCGGGAGTCGCTCACCCCTCCACTTT
TRBV30,many,TRBJ2-6,-,CAWSSRDSGANVLTF,TGTGCCTGGAGTAGTAGGGACTCTGGGGCCAACGTCCTGACTTTC
TRBV20-1,many,TRBJ2-7,-,CSAEDGDYEQYF,TGCAGTGCTGAGGACGGGGACTACGAGCAGTACTTC
TRBV27,many,TRBJ2-7,-,CASSPGTGQLTYEQYF,TGTGCCAGCAGCCCGGGGACGGGGCAGTTAACCTACGAGCAGTACTTC
TRBV24-1,-,TRBJ2-4,TRBD1,CATSGATGADIQYF,TGTGCCACCAGTGGGGCTACAGGGGCTGACATTCAGTACTTC
TRBV15,many,TRBJ2-5,-,CATSPKGGAFMETQYF,TGTGCCACCAGCCCCAAGGGAGGAGCTTTTATGGAGACCCAGTACTTC
TRBV13,many,TRBJ2-7,-,CASSSHISSYEQYF,TGTGCCAGCAGCTCACACATAAGCTCCTACGAGCAGTACTTC
TRBV6-4,many,TRBJ1-1,-,CASFGDRLNTEAFF,TGTGCCAGCTTCGGCGACAGGCTAAACACTGAAGCTTTCTTT
TRBV12-3/TRBV12-4,few,TRBJ1-4,-,CASSPNRDSREKLFF,TGTGCCAGCAGTCCAAACAGGGACTCGCGGGAAAAACTGTTTTTT
TRBV28,many,TRBJ1-5,-,CASSLPGSNQPQHF,TGTGCCAGCAGTTTACCAGGGTCCAATCAGCCCCAGCATTTT
TRBV27,-,TRBJ2-3,TRBD2,CASIESPSTSGGAVTDTQYF,TGTGCCAGCATCGAGTCCCCCTCGACTAGCGGGGGGGCGGTGACAGATACGCAGTATTTT
TRBV5-8,many,TRBJ1-2,-,CASSQPLLGGAPGYTF,TGTGCCAGCAGCCAACCCCTACTCGGGGGGGCTCCCGGCTACACCTTC
TRBV4-1,-,TRBJ2-7,-,CASSQRFRGEQYF,TGCGCCAGCAGCCAAAGATTCCGGGGGGAGCAGTACTTC
TRBV7-9,many,TRBJ2-2,-,CASRDYPGGELFF,TGTGCCAGCAGGGACTACCCAGGCGGGGAGCTGTTTTTT
TRBV6-1,-,TRBJ2-3,TRBD1,CASRLDRGSTDTQYF,TGTGCCAGCAGATTGGACAGGGGGAGCACAGATACGCAGTATTTT
TRBV5-6,many,TRBJ2-1,-,CASSLGLPTYNEQFF,TGTGCCAGCAGCTTGGGACTACCTACCTACAATGAGCAGTTCTTC
TRBV28,-,TRBJ1-3,-,CASDPVGNTRYF,TGTGCCAGCGACCCGGTAGGAAACACCAGATATTTT
TRBV7-8,many,TRBJ2-7,-,CASSSTRSNAEQYF,TGTGCCAGCAGCTCCACCAGAAGTAACGCTGAGCAGTACTTC
TRBV12-3/TRBV12-4,many,TRBJ1-5,-,CASSLEQGIGQPQHF,TGTGCCAGCAGTTTGGAACAGGGAATAGGTCAGCCCCAGCATTTT
TRBV5-1,-,TRBJ2-7,-,CASSLEGWGAEQYF,TGCGCCAGCAGCTTGGAGGGCTGGGGTGCCGAGCAGTACTTC
TRBV2,many,TRBJ2-5,TRBD2,CASSAPRRASGRGVQETQYF,TGTGCCAGCAGTGCCCCCCGACGGGCTAGCGGGCGGGGGGTCCAAGAGACCCAGTACTTC
TRBV7-2,-,TRBJ1-3,-,CASSLDPGNTIYF,TGTGCCAGCAGCTTAGACCCGGGAAACACCATATATTTT
TRBV7-8,few,TRBJ1-3,TRBD1,CASRMGQGVNTIYF,TGTGCCAGCAGGATGGGACAGGGTGTCAACACCATATATTTT
TRBV9,many,TRBJ2-7,TRBD1,CASSEGTGTAHEQYF,TGTGCCAGCAGCGAGGGGACAGGGACGGCCCACGAGCAGTACTTC
TRBV5-8,many,TRBJ1-2,TRBD1,CASSLVFGQGNYGYTF,TGTGCCAGCAGCTTGGTTTTTGGACAGGGGAACTATGGCTACACCTTC